What follows are 20 T cell receptor beta chains derived from one specimen sequenced in a study of blood T cell repertoires in COVID-19. TCRdb keeps only in-frame clones here, not all; method: immunoSEQ multiplex PCR. The top ten clones hold around 2.8% of a sample with about 370,000 clones, roughly 90% of them seen once. What was sequenced was peripheral blood. The receptors come from a woman in her 30s with COVID-19, enrolled during active disease.

This clone was found a few times. The V gene is TRBV20-1, the J gene TRBJ1-1, with D possibly matching TRBD1 (6 bases). V shed 6 bases and J shed 3 bases, with 8 bases lying between them. CDR1 is DFQATT and CDR2 is SNEGSKA in the germline V gene (reference sequence). The CDR3 is made up of 11 amino acids. The CDR3 DNA reads as TGCAGTGCATACAGGGACACTGAAGCTTTCTTT. It specifies CSAYRDTEAFF.

This chain connects TRBV29-1 to TRBJ2-5, with TRBD2 identical over 10 bases. The germline V gene encodes CDR1 SQVTM and CDR2 ANQGSEA. V was clipped by 2 bases and J by 4 bases; unmatched bases: 4. The CDR3 consists of 14 residues. The CDR3: CSVEIVAGGETQYF. The DNA for the CDR3 is TGCAGCGTTGAAATAGTAGCGGGGGGAGAGACCCAGTACTTC.

This clone was seen just once. CDR3 DNA: TGTGCCAGCAGGCGAGGGCTTTTCTATGGCTACACCTTC. Translation gives CASRRGLFYGYTF. The rearrangement joins TRBV6-5 to TRBJ1-2; D gene uncertain. Germline CDR1 reads MNHEY; CDR2 reads SVGAGI. V was clipped by 6 bases and J by 4 bases, with 12 bases between them. The CDR3 has 13 amino acids.

V is TRBV28 and J is TRBJ1-2; a weak D match, TRBD1 (5 bases). The length of the CDR3 is 13 residues. The germline V gene has CDR1 MDHEN and CDR2 SYDVKM. Between the trimmed V and J ends, which lost 1 base and 7 bases, there was a span of 10 bases. The CDR3 is CASSLYPGGGYTF. CDR3 DNA: TGTGCCAGCAGTTTATACCCGGGGGGTGGCTACACCTTC.

The chain couples TRBV7-2 to TRBJ2-1, with 10 bases lining up with TRBD2. This CDR3 region has 15 residues. The V and J ends lost 3 bases and 8 bases, in that order; junction bases with no gene match: 7. CDR1 is SGHTA, CDR2 FQGNSA, per germline. CDR3 DNA: TGTGCCAGCAGCTTGGAGAGCGGGAGGGCCCATGAGCAGTTCTTC. It translates to CASSLESGRAHEQFF.

V usage is TRBV7-2 and J usage is TRBJ2-5, with 7 bases aligning to TRBD2. Trimming at V came to 1 base and at J to 0 bases, leaving 5 bases not matched to a gene. CDR3 length equals 16 residues. The germline gives CDR1 SGHTA, CDR2 FQGNSA. The CDR3 nucleotides are TGTGCCAGCAGCTTAGGGTTGCTAGCGGACCAAGAGACCCAGTACTTC. Its protein is CASSLGLLADQETQYF.

The chain couples TRBV7-2 to TRBJ2-1; 10 bases map to TRBD2. The CDR3 totals 16 residues. V shed 6 bases, J shed 4 bases, and the junction held 9 bases outside the gene matches. Germline CDR1 SGHTA, CDR2 FQGNSA. CDR3 in amino acids: CASRTGVAGGYNEQFF. CDR3 in DNA: TGTGCCAGCAGGACGGGGGTAGCGGGGGGATACAATGAGCAGTTCTTC.

This chain links TRBV6-2 or TRBV6-3 with TRBJ1-1; D not certain. V was pared by 4 bases and J by 2 bases, with 11 bases between. The CDR3 consists of 14 residues. Germline V CDR1 and CDR2: MNHEY, SVGEGT. CDR3 sequence reads: CASSSEVRNTEAFF. The DNA for the CDR3 is TGTGCCAGCAGTTCAGAGGTCCGTAACACTGAAGCTTTCTTT.

This sequence joins TRBV5-1 and TRBJ2-5, with TRBD1 as a possible D gene (5 bases). V lost 0 bases to trimming and J lost 1 base, with 10 bases between them. CDR1 is SGHRS, CDR2 YFSETQ, per germline. The CDR3 is 15 residues long. DNA of the CDR3: TGCGCCAGCAGCTTGGCCCTTAGGGGCCAAGAGACCCAGTACTTC. As protein: CASSLALRGQETQYF.

The chain recombines TRBV29-1 with TRBJ1-2; weak D call: TRBD1 (5 bases). Germline lookup yields CDR1 SQVTM and CDR2 ANQGSEA. V was shortened by 3 bases and J by 2 bases, with 16 bases between the two germline ends. The CDR3 sequence is 15 residues long. The CDR3 protein is CSVELWGGDNYGYTF. The CDR3 DNA reads TGCAGCGTTGAGCTCTGGGGGGGGGACAACTATGGCTACACCTTC.

In its sample, this clone was seen once. V usage is TRBV4-1 and J usage is TRBJ1-1; 9 bases are shared with TRBD1. With V trimmed by 1 base and J by 4 bases, 4 bases remained unmatched. The germline CDR1 and CDR2 sequences are MGHRA and YSYEKL. The CDR3 spans 15 residues. The CDR3 DNA is TGCGCCAGCAGCCAAGCGGGGACAGGGAGCACTGAAGCTTTCTTT. Translating gives CASSQAGTGSTEAFF.

With respect to this clone: The sample has other DNA sequences that encode this CDR3 too. This chain joins TRBV3-1 (or the pseudogene TRBV3-2) and TRBJ1-6; TRBD1 aligns across 7 bases. This CDR3 contains 14 residues. J was trimmed by 9 bases and V by 1 base; bases with no gene match: 3. Germline V gene data show CDR1 as LGHDT and CDR2 as YNNKEL (reference sequence). The CDR3 is CASSQGQGGSPLHF. The CDR3 DNA reads TGTGCCAGCAGCCAAGGACAGGGTGGTTCACCCCTCCACTTT.

This clone has just one count. V and J are TRBV6-5 and TRBJ1-4, with TRBD1 matching over 10 bases. CDR3 length equals 15 residues. The ends lost 6 bases at V and 8 bases at J; junction bases unmatched: 9. The germline gives CDR1 MNHEY, CDR2 SVGAGI. The CDR3 here is CASSSLGTGVEKLFF. The CDR3, as DNA: TGTGCCAGCAGCAGCCTAGGGACAGGGGTAGAAAAACTGTTTTTT.

CDR3 protein: CASRANGQGSTGELFF. The CDR3 bases are TGCGCCAGCAGGGCGAATGGACAGGGAAGCACCGGGGAGCTGTTTTTT. The gene calls are TRBV10-1 and TRBJ2-2; the match to TRBD1 covers 8 bases. Trimming cost V 6 bases and J 4 bases; bases outside gene matches: 10. The CDR3 runs 16 residues. Per the germline V gene, CDR1 is WNHNN and CDR2 is SYGVQD (reference sequence).

The chain couples TRBV25-1 to TRBJ2-5; TRBD2 matches at 8 bases. The junction had 7 bases not matched to a gene; V was cut back by 2 bases and J by 2 bases. Germline V lookup: CDR1 MGHDK, CDR2 SYGVNS. The CDR3 spans 16 residues. CDR3 DNA sequence: TGTGCCAGCAGTGAACTCAGCGGGAGAGCTCAAGAGACCCAGTACTTC. It translates to CASSELSGRAQETQYF.

V gene TRBV7-2 combines with J gene TRBJ2-7; D remains ambiguous. V shed 2 bases and J shed 1 base, with 6 bases lying between them. Germline-derived CDR1 and CDR2 are SGHTA and FQGNSA. This CDR3 region has 13 residues. The CDR3 is CASSLSSSYEQYV. The DNA of the CDR3 is TGTGCCAGCAGCTTATCCAGTTCCTACGAGCAGTACGTC.

This clone is a singleton in its sample. V usage is TRBV12-2 and J usage is TRBJ2-3; the D segment call TRBD1 is taken from the table without a DNA check. TRBV12-2 is a pseudogene locus. This CDR3 is built from 12 residues. CDR3 DNA: TGTGCAAGTCGCTCAGACAGCCGGGCGCAGTATTTT. Protein sequence: CASRSDSRAQYF.

This chain uses TRBV19 with TRBJ1-6; D unclear. Germline loops: CDR1 LNHDA, CDR2 SQIVND (reference sequence). The CDR3 runs to 17 residues. V dropped 5 bases and J dropped 0 bases, with 14 bases sitting between them. As DNA, the CDR3 is TGTGCCAGTAGTTATGAGACACCAAGCTCCTATAATTCACCCCTCCACTTT. As protein: CASSYETPSSYNSPLHF.

The chain employs TRBV2 and TRBJ1-4; D gene ambiguous. Looked up from germline, CDR1 is SNHLY and CDR2 is FYNNEI. Trimming removed 8 bases from V and 1 base from J, with 8 bases in between. This CDR3 has 13 residues. The CDR3 DNA reads as TGTGCCAGCTGCAGAATAACTAATGAAAAACTGTTTTTT. It encodes CASCRITNEKLFF.

In nucleotides, the CDR3 is TGTGCCAGCAGCCAAGATGGGCTAGCAGCTACAGATACGCAGTATTTT. It yields the protein CASSQDGLAATDTQYF. V is TRBV3-1 (or the pseudogene TRBV3-2) and J is TRBJ2-3, with D possibly TRBD2 on 5 matching bases. With 0 bases removed from V and 3 bases from J, the gap between germline ends came to 13 bases. The CDR3 length is 16 residues. CDR1 and CDR2 (germline): LGHDT, YNNKEL (reference sequence).